This TCR beta chain stems from a study of cytomegalovirus exposure and HLA in healthy donors. This CDR3 comprises 16 residues. Deletions cut 5 bases from V and 4 bases from J, with 20 bases between. Germline loops: CDR1 SGHAT, CDR2 FQDESV (reference sequence). The PCR was carried out with 60 Vbeta primers and 13 Jbeta primers. Using immunoSEQ multiplex PCR, the repertoire was profiled, and TCRdb retains in-frame clones only, with some absent. The table has about 160,000 clones, 80% to 90% seen once; the top ten hold around 10%. Sequencing was performed on PBMCs. This chain joins TRBV11-1 and TRBJ1-2; D gene ambiguous. The clonotype comes from a man aged 50-59 years in good health and CMV-seropositive. The CDR3 region is CASSSPAGGRPYGYTF. CDR3 DNA sequence: TGTGCCAGCAGCAGTCCGGCGGGCGGGCGACCCTATGGCTACACCTTC.